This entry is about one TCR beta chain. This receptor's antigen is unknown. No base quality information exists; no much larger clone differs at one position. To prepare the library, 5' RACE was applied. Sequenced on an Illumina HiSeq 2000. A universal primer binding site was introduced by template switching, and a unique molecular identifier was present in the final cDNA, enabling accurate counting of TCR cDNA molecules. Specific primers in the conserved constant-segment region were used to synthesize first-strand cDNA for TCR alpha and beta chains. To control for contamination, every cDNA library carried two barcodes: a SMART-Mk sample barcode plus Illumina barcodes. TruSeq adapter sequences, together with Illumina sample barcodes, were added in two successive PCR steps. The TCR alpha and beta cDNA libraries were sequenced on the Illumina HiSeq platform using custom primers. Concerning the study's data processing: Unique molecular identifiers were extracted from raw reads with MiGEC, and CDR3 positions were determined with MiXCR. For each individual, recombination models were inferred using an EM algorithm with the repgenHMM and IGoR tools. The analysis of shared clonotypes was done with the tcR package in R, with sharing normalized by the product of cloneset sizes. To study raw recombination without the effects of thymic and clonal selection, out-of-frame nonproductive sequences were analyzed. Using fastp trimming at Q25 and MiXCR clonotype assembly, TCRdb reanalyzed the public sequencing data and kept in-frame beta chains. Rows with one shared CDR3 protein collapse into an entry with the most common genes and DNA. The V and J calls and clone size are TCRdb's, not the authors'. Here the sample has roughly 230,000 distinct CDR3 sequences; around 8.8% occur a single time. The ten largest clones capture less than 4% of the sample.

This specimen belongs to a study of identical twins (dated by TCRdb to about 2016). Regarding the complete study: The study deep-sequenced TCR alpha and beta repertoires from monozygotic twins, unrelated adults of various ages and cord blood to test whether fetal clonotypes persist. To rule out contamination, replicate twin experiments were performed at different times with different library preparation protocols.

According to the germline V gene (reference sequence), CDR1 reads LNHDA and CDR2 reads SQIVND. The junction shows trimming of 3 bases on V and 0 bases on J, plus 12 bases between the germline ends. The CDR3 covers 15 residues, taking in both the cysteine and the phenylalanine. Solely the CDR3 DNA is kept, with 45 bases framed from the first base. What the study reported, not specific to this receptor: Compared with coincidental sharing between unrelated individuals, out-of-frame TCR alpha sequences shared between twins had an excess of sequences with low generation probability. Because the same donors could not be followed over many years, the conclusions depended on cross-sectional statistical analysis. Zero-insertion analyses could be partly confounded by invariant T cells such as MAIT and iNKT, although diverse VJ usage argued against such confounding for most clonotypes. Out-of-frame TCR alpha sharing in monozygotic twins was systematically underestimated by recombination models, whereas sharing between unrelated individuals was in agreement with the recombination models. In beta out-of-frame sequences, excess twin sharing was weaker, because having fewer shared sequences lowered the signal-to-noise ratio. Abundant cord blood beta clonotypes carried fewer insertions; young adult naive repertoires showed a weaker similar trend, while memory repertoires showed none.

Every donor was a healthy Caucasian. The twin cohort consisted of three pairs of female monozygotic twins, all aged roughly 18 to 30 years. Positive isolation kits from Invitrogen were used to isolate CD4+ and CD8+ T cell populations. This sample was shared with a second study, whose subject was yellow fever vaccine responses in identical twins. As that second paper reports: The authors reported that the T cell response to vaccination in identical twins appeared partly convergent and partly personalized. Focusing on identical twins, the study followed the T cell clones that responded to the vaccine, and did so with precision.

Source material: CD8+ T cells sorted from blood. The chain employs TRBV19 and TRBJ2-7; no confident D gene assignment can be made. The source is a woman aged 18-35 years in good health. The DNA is TGTGCCAGTAGTATCAGCGCGGAAAGCTCCTACGAGCAGTACTTC. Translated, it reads CASSISAESSYEQYF. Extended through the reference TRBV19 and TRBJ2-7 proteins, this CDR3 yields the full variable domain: DGGITQSPKYLFRKEGQNVTLSCEQNLNHDAMYWYRQDPGQGLRLIYYSQIVNDFQKGDIAEGYSVSREKKESFPLTVTSAQKNPTAFYLCASSISAESSYEQYFGPGTRLTVT.